The 2 T cell receptor beta chains reported below all come from one sample, sequenced in a study of cytomegalovirus exposure and HLA in healthy donors. It was with 60 Vbeta and 13 Jbeta primers that the PCR ran. Sequencing was performed with immunoSEQ multiplex PCR; in TCRdb, only in-frame clones are kept and a portion is missing. The sample includes around 100,000 clones, about 77% of them seen just once. Input material: PBMCs. The source is a woman in her late teens or twenties in good health and CMV-seropositive.

This clone was recorded once. This chain connects TRBV19 to TRBJ1-5; D not certain. Germline V gene data show CDR1 as LNHDA and CDR2 as SQIVND (reference sequence). The CDR3 contains 13 residues. Trimming stripped 5 bases from V and 8 bases from J, with 13 bases between. As DNA, the CDR3 is TGTGCCAGTAGTCGGAGGGCGAATGAGCCCCAGCATTTT. Translation: CASSRRANEPQHF.

The chain recombines TRBV11-2 with TRBJ1-1; 9 bases are a match to TRBD1. The CDR3 spans 17 residues. Germline values: CDR1 SGHAT, CDR2 FQNNGV. J gave up 0 bases and V 3 bases, and 8 bases lay outside the gene matches. The CDR3 region has the DNA TGTGCCAGCAGCTTGATTCTGGGGACAGGGATGAACACTGAAGCTTTCTTT. It translates to CASSLILGTGMNTEAFF. Full variable domain (remainder filled in from reference TRBV11-2 and TRBJ1-1): EAGVAQSPRYKIIEKRQSVAFWCNPISGHATLYWYQQILGQGPKLLIQFQNNGVVDDSQLPKDRFSAERLKGVDSTLKIQPAKLEDSAVYLCASSLILGTGMNTEAFFGQGTRLTVV.